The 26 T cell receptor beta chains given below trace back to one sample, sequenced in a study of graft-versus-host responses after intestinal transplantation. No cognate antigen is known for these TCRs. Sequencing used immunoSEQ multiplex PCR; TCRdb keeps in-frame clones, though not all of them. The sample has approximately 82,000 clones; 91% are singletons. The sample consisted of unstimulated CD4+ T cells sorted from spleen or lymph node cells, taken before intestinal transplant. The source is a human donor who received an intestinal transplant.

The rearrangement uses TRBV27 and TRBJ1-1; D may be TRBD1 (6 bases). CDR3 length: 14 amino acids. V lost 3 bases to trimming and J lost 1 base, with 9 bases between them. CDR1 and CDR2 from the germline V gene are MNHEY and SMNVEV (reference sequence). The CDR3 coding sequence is TGTGCCAGCAGTTTTTCGGGACAGAACACTGAAGCTTTCTTT. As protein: CASSFSGQNTEAFF.

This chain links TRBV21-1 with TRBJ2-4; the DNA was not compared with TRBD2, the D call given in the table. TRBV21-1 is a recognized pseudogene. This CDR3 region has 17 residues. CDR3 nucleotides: TGTGCCAGCAGGAGCAGGAAAAGAGGGACTAGCGGAAACATTCAGTACTTC. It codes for CASRSRKRGTSGNIQYF.

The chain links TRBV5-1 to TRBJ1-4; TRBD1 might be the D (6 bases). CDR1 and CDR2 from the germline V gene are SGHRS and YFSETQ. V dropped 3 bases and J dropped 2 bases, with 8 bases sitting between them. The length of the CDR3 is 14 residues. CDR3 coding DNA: TGCGCCAGCAGCTCAGGGGTCACTAATGAAAAACTGTTTTTT. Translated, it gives CASSSGVTNEKLFF. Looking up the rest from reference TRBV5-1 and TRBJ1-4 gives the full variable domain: KAGVTQTPRYLIKTRGQQVTLSCSPISGHRSVSWYQQTPGQGLQFLFEYFSETQRNKGNFPGRFSGRQFSNSRSEMNVSTLELGDSALYLCASSSGVTNEKLFFGSGTQLSVL.

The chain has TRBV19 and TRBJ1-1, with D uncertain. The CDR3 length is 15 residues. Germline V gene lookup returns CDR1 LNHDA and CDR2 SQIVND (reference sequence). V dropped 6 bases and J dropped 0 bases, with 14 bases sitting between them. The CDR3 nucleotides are TGTGCCAGTAGCCGCGGCGGCGGGCTGAACACTGAAGCTTTCTTT. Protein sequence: CASSRGGGLNTEAFF.

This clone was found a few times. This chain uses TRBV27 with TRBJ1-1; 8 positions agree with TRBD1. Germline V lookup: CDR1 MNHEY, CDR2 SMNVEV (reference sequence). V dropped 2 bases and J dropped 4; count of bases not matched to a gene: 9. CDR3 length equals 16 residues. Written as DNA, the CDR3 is TGTGCCAGCAGTTTACTTGCCTCAGGGGGCGGCACTGAAGCTTTCTTT. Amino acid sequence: CASSLLASGGGTEAFF.

The CDR3 sequence: CASSFNTNYEQYF. CDR3 coding DNA: TGTGCCAGCAGTTTTAATACAAACTACGAGCAGTACTTC. The chain has TRBV11-1 and TRBJ2-7; the D is unclear. The CDR3 runs 13 residues. V was shortened by 6 bases and J by 3 bases, with 12 bases between the two germline ends. CDR1 and CDR2 from the germline V gene are SGHAT and FQDESV (reference sequence).

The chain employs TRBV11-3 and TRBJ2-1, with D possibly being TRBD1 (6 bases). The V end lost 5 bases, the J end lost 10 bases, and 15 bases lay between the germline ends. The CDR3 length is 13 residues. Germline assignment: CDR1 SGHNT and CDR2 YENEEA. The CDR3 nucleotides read TGTGCCAGCAGCATGCCGGGACAACCAGAGCAGTTCTTC. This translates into CASSMPGQPEQFF. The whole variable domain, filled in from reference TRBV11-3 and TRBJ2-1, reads EAGVVQSPRYKIIEKKQPVAFWCNPISGHNTLYWYLQNLGQGPELLIRYENEEAVDDSQLPKDRFSAERLKGVDSTLKIQPAELGDSAVYLCASSMPGQPEQFFGPGTRLTVL.

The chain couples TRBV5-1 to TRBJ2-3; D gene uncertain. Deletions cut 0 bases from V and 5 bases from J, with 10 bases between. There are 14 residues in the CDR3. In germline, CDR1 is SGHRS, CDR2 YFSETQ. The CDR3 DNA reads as TGCGCCAGCAGCTTGGGTCAGGTTGGAGATACGCAGTATTTT. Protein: CASSLGQVGDTQYF.

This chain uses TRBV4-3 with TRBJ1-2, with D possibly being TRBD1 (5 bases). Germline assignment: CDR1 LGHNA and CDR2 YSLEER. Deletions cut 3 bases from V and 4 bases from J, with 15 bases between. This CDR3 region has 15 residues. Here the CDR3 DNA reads TGCGCCAGCAGCCAGGGGTCGCAGGGAGGCTATGGCTACACCTTC. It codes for CASSQGSQGGYGYTF.

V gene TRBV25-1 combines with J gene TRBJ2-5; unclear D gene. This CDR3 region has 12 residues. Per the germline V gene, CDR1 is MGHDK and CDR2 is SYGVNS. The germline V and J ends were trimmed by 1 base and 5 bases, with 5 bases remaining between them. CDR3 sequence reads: CASSESLETQYF. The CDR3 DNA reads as TGTGCCAGCAGTGAATCTCTGGAGACCCAGTACTTC.

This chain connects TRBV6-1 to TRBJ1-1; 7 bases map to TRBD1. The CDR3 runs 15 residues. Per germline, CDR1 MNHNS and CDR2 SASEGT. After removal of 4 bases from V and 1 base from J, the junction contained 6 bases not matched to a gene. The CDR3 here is CASSATGTANTEAFF. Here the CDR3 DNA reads TGTGCCAGCAGTGCCACCGGGACAGCGAACACTGAAGCTTTCTTT.

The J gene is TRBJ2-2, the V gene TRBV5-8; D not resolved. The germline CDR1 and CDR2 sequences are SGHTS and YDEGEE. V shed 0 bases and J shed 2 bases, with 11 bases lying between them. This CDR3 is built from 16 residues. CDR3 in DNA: TGTGCCAGCAGCTTGGGCAGACACGGAAACACCGGGGAGCTGTTTTTT. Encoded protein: CASSLGRHGNTGELFF.

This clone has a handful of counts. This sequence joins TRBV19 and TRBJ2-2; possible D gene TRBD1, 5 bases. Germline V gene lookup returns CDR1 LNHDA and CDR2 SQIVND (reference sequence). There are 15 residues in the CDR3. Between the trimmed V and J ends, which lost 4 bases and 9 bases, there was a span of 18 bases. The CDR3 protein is CASSTTLRQFRELFF. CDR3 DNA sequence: TGTGCCAGTAGTACCACGCTCCGACAGTTTCGGGAGCTGTTTTTT. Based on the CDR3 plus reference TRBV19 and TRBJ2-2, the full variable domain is DGGITQSPKYLFRKEGQNVTLSCEQNLNHDAMYWYRQDPGQGLRLIYYSQIVNDFQKGDIAEGYSVSREKKESFPLTVTSAQKNPTAFYLCASSTTLRQFRELFFGEGSRLTVL.

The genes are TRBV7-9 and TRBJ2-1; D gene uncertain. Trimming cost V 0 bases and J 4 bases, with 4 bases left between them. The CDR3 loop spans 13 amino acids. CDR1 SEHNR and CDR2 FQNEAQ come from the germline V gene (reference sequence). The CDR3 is CASSLATYNEQFF. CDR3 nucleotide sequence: TGTGCCAGCAGCTTAGCCACTTACAATGAGCAGTTCTTC.

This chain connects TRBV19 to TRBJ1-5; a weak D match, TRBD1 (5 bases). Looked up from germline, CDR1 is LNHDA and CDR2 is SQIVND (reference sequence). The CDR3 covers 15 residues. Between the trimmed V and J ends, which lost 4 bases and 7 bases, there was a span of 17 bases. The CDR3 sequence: CASSTSITTGQPQHF. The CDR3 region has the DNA TGTGCCAGTAGTACCTCTATCACTACAGGCCAGCCCCAGCATTTT.

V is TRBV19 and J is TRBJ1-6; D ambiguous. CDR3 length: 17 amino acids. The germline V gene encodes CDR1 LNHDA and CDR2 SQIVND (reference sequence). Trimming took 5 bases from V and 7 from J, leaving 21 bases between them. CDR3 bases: TGTGCCAGTAGTCATCCTATCGGACCGGCGGGGAATTCACCCCTCCACTTT. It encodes CASSHPIGPAGNSPLHF.

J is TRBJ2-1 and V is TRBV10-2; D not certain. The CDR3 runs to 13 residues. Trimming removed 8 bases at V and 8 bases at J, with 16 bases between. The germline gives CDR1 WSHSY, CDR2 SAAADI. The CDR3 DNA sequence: TGCGCCAGCGGTCCTACTTTTCTAGATGAGCAGTTCTTC. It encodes CASGPTFLDEQFF.

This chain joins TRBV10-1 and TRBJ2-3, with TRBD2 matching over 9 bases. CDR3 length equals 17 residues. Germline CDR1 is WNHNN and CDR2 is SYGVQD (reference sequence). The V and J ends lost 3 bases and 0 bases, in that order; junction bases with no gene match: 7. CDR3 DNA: TGCGCCAGCAGTGACCCTACTAGCGGGCTAAGCACAGATACGCAGTATTTT. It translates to CASSDPTSGLSTDTQYF.

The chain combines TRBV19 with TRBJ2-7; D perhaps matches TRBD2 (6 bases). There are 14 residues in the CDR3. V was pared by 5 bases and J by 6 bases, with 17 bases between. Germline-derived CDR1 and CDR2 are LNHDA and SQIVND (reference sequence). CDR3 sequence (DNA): TGTGCCAGTAGTGGATCCCCGGTCGGGGGCGAGCAGTACTTC. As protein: CASSGSPVGGEQYF. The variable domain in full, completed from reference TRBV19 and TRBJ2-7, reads DGGITQSPKYLFRKEGQNVTLSCEQNLNHDAMYWYRQDPGQGLRLIYYSQIVNDFQKGDIAEGYSVSREKKESFPLTVTSAQKNPTAFYLCASSGSPVGGEQYFGPGTRLTVT.

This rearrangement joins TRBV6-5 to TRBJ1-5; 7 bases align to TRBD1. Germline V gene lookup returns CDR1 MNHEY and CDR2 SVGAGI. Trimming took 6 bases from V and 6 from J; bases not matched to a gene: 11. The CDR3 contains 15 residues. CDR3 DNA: TGTGCCAGCAGGCCTGGCCAGGGGGGTAGTCAGCCCCAGCATTTT. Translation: CASRPGQGGSQPQHF.

The CDR3 DNA is TGTGCCAGCACCTCGCTAAGCCTGGGACTAGCGGGGGAGACCCAGTACTTC. It yields the protein CASTSLSLGLAGETQYF. V and J are TRBV2 and TRBJ2-5, with TRBD2 matching over 13 bases. Per germline, CDR1 SNHLY and CDR2 FYNNEI. Trimming removed 7 bases from V and 5 bases from J; junction bases left unmatched: 13. The CDR3 is 17 amino acids.

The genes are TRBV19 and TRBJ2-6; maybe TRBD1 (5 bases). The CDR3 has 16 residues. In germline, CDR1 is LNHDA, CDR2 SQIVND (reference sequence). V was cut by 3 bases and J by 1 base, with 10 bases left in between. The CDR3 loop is CASSIRAGSGANVLTF. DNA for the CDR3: TGTGCCAGTAGTATTCGGGCAGGGTCTGGGGCCAACGTCCTGACTTTC.

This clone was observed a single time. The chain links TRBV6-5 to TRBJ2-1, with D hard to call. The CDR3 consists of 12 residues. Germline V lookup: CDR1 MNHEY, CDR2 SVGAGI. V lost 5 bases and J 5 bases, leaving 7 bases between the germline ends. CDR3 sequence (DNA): TGTGCCAGCAGTACGGTAGACAATGAGCAGTTCTTC. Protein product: CASSTVDNEQFF.

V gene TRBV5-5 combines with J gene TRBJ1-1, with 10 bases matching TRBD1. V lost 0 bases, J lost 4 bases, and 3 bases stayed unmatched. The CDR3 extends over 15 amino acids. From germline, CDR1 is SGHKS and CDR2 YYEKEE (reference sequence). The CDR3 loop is CASSLVDRGSTEAFF. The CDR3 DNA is TGTGCCAGCAGCTTGGTGGACAGGGGGTCCACTGAAGCTTTCTTT.

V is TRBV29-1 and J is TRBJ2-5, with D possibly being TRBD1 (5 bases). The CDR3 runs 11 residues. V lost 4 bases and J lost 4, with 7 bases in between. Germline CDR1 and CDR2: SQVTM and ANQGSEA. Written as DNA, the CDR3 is TGCAGCGTTGGCAGGGTAGAGACCCAGTACTTC. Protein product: CSVGRVETQYF.

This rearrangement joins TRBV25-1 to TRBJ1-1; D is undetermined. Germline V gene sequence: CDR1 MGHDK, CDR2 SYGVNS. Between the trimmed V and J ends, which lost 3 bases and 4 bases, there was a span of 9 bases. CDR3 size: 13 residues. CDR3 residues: CASSDWTGTEAFF. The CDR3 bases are TGTGCCAGCAGTGACTGGACTGGCACTGAAGCTTTCTTT.